These 21 T cell receptor beta chains originate from one sample sequenced in a study of response to subunit inactivated influenza vaccine. TCRdb independently ran MiXCR on the RT-PCR reads; one entry per CDR3 protein. The sample consists of more than 550,000 distinct CDR3 sequences, over 9.5% of them appearing once. The sequencing here drew on PBMCs from blood, taken on the day of vaccination. The receptors stem from a man aged 50 to 60 who received an inactivated influenza vaccine.

This clonotype was found a few times. The chain has TRBV12-3 or TRBV12-4 and TRBJ1-1; maybe TRBD1 (5 bases). The V and J ends lost 5 bases and 4 bases respectively, with 14 bases between them. The CDR3 is 14 residues long. The CDR3 DNA reads TGTGCCAGCAGTCCCCAGGGAAGGGGCACTGAAGCTTTCTTT. This encodes CASSPQGRGTEAFF.

There are many counts of this clonotype. This chain uses TRBV6-2 or TRBV6-3 with TRBJ2-7; D is ambiguous. Between the trimmed V and J ends, which lost 4 bases and 5 bases, there was a span of 9 bases. In germline, CDR1 is MNHEY, CDR2 SVGEGT. CDR3 length: 12 residues. For the CDR3, the DNA is TGTGCCAGCAGTTTACAGTCCCACGAGCAGTACTTC. Translating it yields CASSLQSHEQYF.

This clonotype was detected a few times. J is TRBJ2-1 and V is TRBV7-8, with D perhaps matching TRBD2 (7 bases). V was cut by 3 bases and J by 1 base, with 19 bases left in between. The CDR3 contains 18 residues. Germline CDR1 SGHVS, CDR2 FQNEAQ. The CDR3 here is CASSFPAGAGRSYNEQFF. The CDR3 nucleotides are TGTGCCAGCAGCTTCCCGGCGGGGGCGGGCAGGTCCTACAATGAGCAGTTCTTC.

This clonotype was seen repeatedly, ten times or more. The chain carries TRBV2 and TRBJ2-7, with a possible D match to TRBD1 (6 bases). Trimming pared 4 bases from V and 2 bases from J, leaving 12 bases between. The CDR3 is 14 residues long. CDR1 and CDR2 (germline): SNHLY, FYNNEI. In nucleotides, the CDR3 is TGTGCCAGCAGTGTTCAGTCAGGGGCCTACGAGCAGTACTTC. Protein: CASSVQSGAYEQYF.

The chain couples TRBV5-1 to TRBJ2-7, with D possibly called TRBD1 or TRBD2 (5 bases each). CDR1 is SGHRS and CDR2 is YFSETQ in the germline V gene. The V end lost 0 bases, the J end lost 4 bases, and 17 bases lay between the germline ends. CDR3 length: 16 amino acids. As DNA, the CDR3 is TGCGCCAGCAGCTTGGGTTATAATGAGGGGAAGTACGAGCAGTACTTC. Protein sequence: CASSLGYNEGKYEQYF. The full variable domain, in which reference TRBV5-1 and TRBJ2-7 provide the parts outside the CDR3, is KAGVTQTPRYLIKTRGQQVTLSCSPISGHRSVSWYQQTPGQGLQFLFEYFSETQRNKGNFPGRFSGRQFSNSRSEMNVSTLELGDSALYLCASSLGYNEGKYEQYFGPGTRLTVT.

This clonotype was observed many times. This could be a read error, since a much larger clone is one nucleotide away. The gene calls are TRBV28 and TRBJ2-3, with 12 positions matching TRBD2. Germline assignment: CDR1 MDHEN and CDR2 SYDVKM. V dropped 6 bases and J dropped 2; count of bases not matched to a gene: 3. The CDR3 runs to 15 residues. The CDR3 loop is CASSWTSGNTDTQYF. Here the CDR3 DNA reads TGTGCCAGCAGCTGGACTAGCGGGAACACAGATACGCAGTATTTT.

This clonotype appeared a few times. This chain joins TRBV9 and TRBJ2-3, with 9 bases matching TRBD1. CDR3 size: 15 residues. Germline V CDR1 and CDR2: SGDLS, YYNGEE. V lost 0 bases and J lost 2; bases outside the gene matches: 1. The CDR3 region is CASSVGTGVTDTQYF. CDR3 bases: TGTGCCAGCAGCGTAGGGACAGGGGTCACAGATACGCAGTATTTT.

In this sample, this clonotype turned up many times. The rearrangement joins TRBV7-3 to TRBJ2-3; 8 bases map to TRBD2. Per the germline V gene, CDR1 is SGHTA and CDR2 is FQGTGA. The J segment lost 4 bases and the V segment lost 1 base, leaving 7 bases of the junction unmatched. This CDR3 has 16 amino acids. The CDR3 spells CASSLIAGRDSDTQYF. As DNA, the CDR3 is TGTGCCAGCAGCTTAATTGCCGGGAGGGATTCAGATACGCAGTATTTT.

This clonotype turned up a few times. The chain couples TRBV6-5 to TRBJ2-5; D gene uncertain. The CDR3 sequence is 14 residues long. The V gene's germline CDR1 is MNHEY and CDR2 SVGAGI. V gave up 2 bases and J gave up 0 bases, with 7 bases separating them. This CDR3 is CASSYGPYQETQYF. The CDR3 DNA follows: TGTGCCAGCAGTTACGGGCCGTACCAAGAGACCCAGTACTTC.

This clonotype was picked up many times. V gene TRBV20-1 combines with J gene TRBJ2-7; D might be TRBD1 or TRBD2, each matching 5 bases. This CDR3 contains 12 residues. V lost 4 bases and J lost 3, with 10 bases in between. CDR1 and CDR2 from the germline V gene are DFQATT and SNEGSKA (reference sequence). CDR3 protein: CSATGTLYEQYF. CDR3 DNA: TGCAGTGCTACCGGGACCCTCTACGAGCAGTACTTC.

To note about this clonotype: A much larger clone differs by one base, so this may be a read error. This chain links TRBV7-2 with TRBJ2-1; D not certain. Germline lookup yields CDR1 SGHTA and CDR2 FQGNSA. This CDR3 is built from 14 residues. Here the CDR3 reads CVSSLVRTDNEQFF. CDR3 sequence (DNA): TGTGTCAGCAGCTTAGTTAGAACGGACAATGAGCAGTTCTTC.

The table lists this clonotype with many counts. The chain links TRBV29-1 to TRBJ2-7; possibly TRBD1 or TRBD2 for D (5 bases each). Germline CDR1 and CDR2: SQVTM and ANQGSEA. V was trimmed by 5 bases and J by 3 bases, leaving 26 bases between them. The CDR3 is 17 residues long. For the CDR3, the DNA is TGCAGCGTTCCTTGTCCCCGGGACCCCACGTTGGACTACGAGCAGTACTTC. Translating gives CSVPCPRDPTLDYEQYF.

For this clonotype: A much larger clone is a single base away; this may be a read error. The chain is built from TRBV29-1 and TRBJ2-3, with D hard to call. The CDR3 is 13 residues long. V dropped 3 bases and J dropped 5 bases, with 12 bases sitting between them. Germline CDR1 SQVTM, CDR2 ANQGSEA. In DNA form, the CDR3 reads TGCAGCGTTGATACGAGCTCCATAGATACGCAGTATTTT. Encoded protein: CSVDTSSIDTQYF.

This clonotype was detected a few times. V gene TRBV29-1 combines with J gene TRBJ2-3; 9 bases align to TRBD2. From germline, CDR1 is SQVTM and CDR2 ANQGSEA. CDR3 length equals 15 residues. Trimming cost V 5 bases and J 4 bases; bases outside gene matches: 10. CDR3 amino acids: CSVSQASGNADTQYF. Written as DNA, the CDR3 is TGCAGCGTTAGTCAGGCTAGCGGGAACGCAGATACGCAGTATTTT.

This clonotype was recorded a few times. The chain is built from TRBV16 and TRBJ2-7, with D unclear. Between the trimmed V and J ends, which lost 1 base and 9 bases, there was a span of 7 bases. The CDR3 runs to 11 residues. Germline V lookup: CDR1 KGHSY, CDR2 FQNENV. For the CDR3, the DNA is TGTGCCAGCAGCCAATATCAGGCGCAGTACTTC. It codes for CASSQYQAQYF.

In this sample, this clonotype turned up a few times. This chain joins TRBV20-1 and TRBJ2-3; D not resolved. The CDR3 loop spans 13 amino acids. V was trimmed by 3 bases and J by 3 bases, leaving 10 bases between them. The germline gives CDR1 DFQATT, CDR2 SNEGSKA (reference sequence). CDR3: CSASVSRTDTQYF. In DNA, the CDR3 is TGCAGTGCTAGTGTGTCCAGGACAGATACGCAGTATTTT.

This clonotype was observed a handful of times. This sequence joins TRBV4-2 and TRBJ2-7, with D unclear. V lost 0 bases, J lost 1 base, and 4 bases lay in between. This CDR3 is built from 13 residues. The germline CDR1 and CDR2 sequences are LGHNA and YNFKEQ. CDR3 in DNA: TGTGCCAGCAGCCAAGATCAGTCCTACGAGCAGTACTTC. Amino acid sequence: CASSQDQSYEQYF.

This clonotype turned up a few times. An end of the junction differs from the germline gene, which may be a read error. V and J are TRBV3-1 and TRBJ2-1; 8 bases fit TRBD2. The CDR3 is made up of 14 amino acids. Looked up from germline, CDR1 is LGHDT and CDR2 is YNNKEL (reference sequence). CDR3 sequence: CASRQAGVHNEQFF. CDR3 in DNA: TGTGCCAGCAGACAAGCGGGGGTCCACAATGAGCAGTTCTTC.

This chain links TRBV11-2 with TRBJ1-2, with no clear D. This CDR3 is built from 13 residues. Trimming shortened V by 4 bases and J by 4 bases, and 10 bases separated the two germline ends. CDR1 and CDR2 from the germline V gene are SGHAT and FQNNGV. CDR3 nucleotide sequence: TGTGCCAGCAGCTCCACACGGGCCTATGGCTACACCTTC. This codes for CASSSTRAYGYTF.

The chain joins TRBV7-2 to TRBJ2-1, with TRBD2 identical over 7 bases. The V gene's germline CDR1 is SGHTA and CDR2 FQGNSA. The CDR3 extends over 16 amino acids. V was clipped by 3 bases and J by 5 bases; unmatched bases: 10. In DNA form, the CDR3 reads TGTGCCAGCAGCTTCCTCGCGGGAGCTGAGAACAATGAGCAGTTCTTC. It translates to CASSFLAGAENNEQFF.

This clonotype showed up many times. The rearrangement uses TRBV5-5 and TRBJ1-1; D uncertain. The CDR3 extends over 14 amino acids. V lost 4 bases and J lost 0, with 10 bases in between. Germline V gene lookup returns CDR1 SGHKS and CDR2 YYEKEE (reference sequence). CDR3 sequence reads: CASSPTEMNTEAFF. As DNA, the CDR3 is TGTGCCAGCAGCCCTACGGAGATGAACACTGAAGCTTTCTTT.